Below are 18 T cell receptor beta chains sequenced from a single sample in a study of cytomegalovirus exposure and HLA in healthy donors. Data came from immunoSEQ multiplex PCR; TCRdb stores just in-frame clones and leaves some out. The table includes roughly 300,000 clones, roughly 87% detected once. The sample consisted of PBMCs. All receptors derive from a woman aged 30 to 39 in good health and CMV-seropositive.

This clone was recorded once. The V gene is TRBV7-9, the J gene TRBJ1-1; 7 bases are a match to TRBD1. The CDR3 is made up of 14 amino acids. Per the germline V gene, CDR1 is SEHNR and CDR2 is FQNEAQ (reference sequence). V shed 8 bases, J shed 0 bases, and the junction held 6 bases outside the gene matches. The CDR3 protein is CASGIQGLNTEAFF. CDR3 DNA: TGTGCCAGCGGCATACAGGGGTTGAACACTGAAGCTTTCTTT. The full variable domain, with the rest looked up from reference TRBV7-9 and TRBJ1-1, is DTGVSQNPRHKITKRGQNVTFRCDPISEHNRLYWYRQTLGQGPEFLTYFQNEAQLEKSRLLSDRFSAERPKGSFSTLEIQRTEQGDSAMYLCASGIQGLNTEAFFGQGTRLTVV.

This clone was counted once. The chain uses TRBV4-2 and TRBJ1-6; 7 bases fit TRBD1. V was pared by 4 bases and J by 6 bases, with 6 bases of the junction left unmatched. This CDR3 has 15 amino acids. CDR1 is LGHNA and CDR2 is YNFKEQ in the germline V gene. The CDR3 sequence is CASSRLTGTNSPLHF. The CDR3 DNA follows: TGTGCCAGCAGCCGCCTGACAGGGACTAATTCACCCCTCCACTTT.

The CDR3 DNA follows: TGTGCCAGCAGCTCCAGACAGGGTAAAGAGACCCAGTACTTC. Its protein is CASSSRQGKETQYF. The chain uses TRBV7-7 and TRBJ2-5; 7 nucleotides align to TRBD1. Per the germline V gene, CDR1 is SSHAT and CDR2 is FNYEAQ (reference sequence). This CDR3 is 14 amino acids long. Trimming cost V 4 bases and J 3 bases; bases outside gene matches: 5. Full variable domain (rest looked up from reference TRBV7-7 and TRBJ2-5): GAGVSQSPRYKVTKRGQDVTLRCDPISSHATLYWYQQALGQGPEFLTYFNYEAQPDKSGLPSDRFSAERPEGSISTLTIQRTEQRDSAMYRCASSSRQGKETQYFGPGTRLLVL.

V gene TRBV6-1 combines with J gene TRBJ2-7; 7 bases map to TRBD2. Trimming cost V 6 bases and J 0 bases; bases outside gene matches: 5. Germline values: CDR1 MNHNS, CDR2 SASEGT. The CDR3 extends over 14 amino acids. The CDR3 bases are TGTGCCAGCAGCCAAACTAGCGTCTCCTACGAGCAGTACTTC. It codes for CASSQTSVSYEQYF.

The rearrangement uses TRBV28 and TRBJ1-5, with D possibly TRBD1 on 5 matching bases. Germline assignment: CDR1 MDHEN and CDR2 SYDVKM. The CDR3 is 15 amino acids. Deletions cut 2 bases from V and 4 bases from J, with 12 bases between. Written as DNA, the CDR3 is TGTGCCAGCAGTTTACGGGGCCGAGGGAATCAGCCCCAGCATTTT. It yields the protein CASSLRGRGNQPQHF.

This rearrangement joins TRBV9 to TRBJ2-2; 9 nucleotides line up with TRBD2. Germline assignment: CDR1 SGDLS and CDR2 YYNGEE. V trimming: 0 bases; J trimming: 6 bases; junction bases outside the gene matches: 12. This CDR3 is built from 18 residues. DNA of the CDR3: TGTGCCAGCAGCGTAGCTGCTAGCGGGATGAACGGACCCGGGGAGCTGTTTTTT. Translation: CASSVAASGMNGPGELFF.

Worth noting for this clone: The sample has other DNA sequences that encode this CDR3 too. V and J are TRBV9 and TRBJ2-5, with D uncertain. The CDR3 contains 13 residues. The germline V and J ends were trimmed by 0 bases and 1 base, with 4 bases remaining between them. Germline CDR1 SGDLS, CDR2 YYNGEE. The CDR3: CASSVAPQETQYF. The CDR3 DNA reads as TGTGCCAGCAGCGTAGCCCCCCAAGAGACCCAGTACTTC.

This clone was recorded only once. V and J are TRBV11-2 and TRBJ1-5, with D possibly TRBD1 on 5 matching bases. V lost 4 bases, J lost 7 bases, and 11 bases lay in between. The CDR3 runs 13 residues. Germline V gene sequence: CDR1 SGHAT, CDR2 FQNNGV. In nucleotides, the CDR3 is TGTGCCAGCAGCTCGGGGGTCCGGCAGCCCCAGCATTTT. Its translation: CASSSGVRQPQHF.

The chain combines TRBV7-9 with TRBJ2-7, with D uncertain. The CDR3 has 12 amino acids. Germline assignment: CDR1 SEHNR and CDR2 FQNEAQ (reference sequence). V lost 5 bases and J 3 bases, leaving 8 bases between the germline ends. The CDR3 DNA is TGTGCCAGCAGCGAAGTCAGCTACGAGCAGTACTTC. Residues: CASSEVSYEQYF.

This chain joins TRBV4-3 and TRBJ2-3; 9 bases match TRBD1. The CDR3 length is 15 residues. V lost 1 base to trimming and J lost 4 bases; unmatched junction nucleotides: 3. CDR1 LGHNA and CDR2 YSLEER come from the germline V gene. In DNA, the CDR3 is TGCGCCAGCAGCCAAGGACAGGGGGTCGCAGATACGCAGTATTTT. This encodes CASSQGQGVADTQYF.

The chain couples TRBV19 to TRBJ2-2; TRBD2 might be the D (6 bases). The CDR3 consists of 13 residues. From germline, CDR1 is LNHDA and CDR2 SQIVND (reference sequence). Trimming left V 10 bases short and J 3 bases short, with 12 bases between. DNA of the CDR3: TGTGCCACCGCGGGACTGCACACCGGGGAGCTGTTTTTT. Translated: CATAGLHTGELFF.

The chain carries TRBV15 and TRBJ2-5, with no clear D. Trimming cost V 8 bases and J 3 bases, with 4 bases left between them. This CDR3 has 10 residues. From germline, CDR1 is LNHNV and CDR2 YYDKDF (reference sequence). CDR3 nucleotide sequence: TGTGCCACCGGGGAAGAGACCCAGTACTTC. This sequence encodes CATGEETQYF.

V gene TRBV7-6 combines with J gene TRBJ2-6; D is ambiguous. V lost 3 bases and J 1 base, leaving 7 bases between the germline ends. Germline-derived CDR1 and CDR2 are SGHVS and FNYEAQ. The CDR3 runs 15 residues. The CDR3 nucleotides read TGTGCCAGCAGCTTTACATTTTCTGGGGCCAACGTCCTGACTTTC. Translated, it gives CASSFTFSGANVLTF.

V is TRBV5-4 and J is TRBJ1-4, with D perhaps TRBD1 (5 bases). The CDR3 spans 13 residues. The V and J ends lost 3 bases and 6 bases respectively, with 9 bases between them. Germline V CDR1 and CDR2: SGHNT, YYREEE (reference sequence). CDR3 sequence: CASSSWGDEKLFF. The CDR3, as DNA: TGTGCCAGCAGCTCTTGGGGCGATGAAAAACTGTTTTTT.

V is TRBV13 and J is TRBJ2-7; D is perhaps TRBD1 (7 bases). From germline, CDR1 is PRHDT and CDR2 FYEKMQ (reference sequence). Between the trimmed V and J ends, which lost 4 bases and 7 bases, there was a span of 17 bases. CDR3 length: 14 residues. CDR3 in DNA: TGTGCCAGCAGCTCCAGACAGGGACTGGGTGAGCAGTACTTC. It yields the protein CASSSRQGLGEQYF.

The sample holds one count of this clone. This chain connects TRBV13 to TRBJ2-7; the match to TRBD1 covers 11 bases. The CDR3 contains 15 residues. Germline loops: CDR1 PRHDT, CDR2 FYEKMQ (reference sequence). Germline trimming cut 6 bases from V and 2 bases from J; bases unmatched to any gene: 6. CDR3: CASRDRGQGAYEQYF. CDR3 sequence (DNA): TGTGCCAGCAGGGATCGGGGACAGGGGGCCTACGAGCAGTACTTC.

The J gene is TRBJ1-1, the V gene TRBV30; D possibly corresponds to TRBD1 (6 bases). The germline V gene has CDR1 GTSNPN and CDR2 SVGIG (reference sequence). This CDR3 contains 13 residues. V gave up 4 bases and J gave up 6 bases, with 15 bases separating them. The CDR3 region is CAWTKTGGPEAFF. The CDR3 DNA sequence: TGTGCCTGGACCAAGACGGGGGGCCCTGAAGCTTTCTTT.

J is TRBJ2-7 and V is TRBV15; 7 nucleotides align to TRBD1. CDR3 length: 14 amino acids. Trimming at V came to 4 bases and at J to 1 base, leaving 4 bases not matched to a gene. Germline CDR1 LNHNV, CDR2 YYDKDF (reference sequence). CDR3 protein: CATSTKTGSYEQYF. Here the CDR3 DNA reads TGTGCCACCAGCACTAAGACAGGGTCCTACGAGCAGTACTTC.